The sample holds many counts of the clone carrying this TCR beta chain. Antigen specificity is unknown. These data are taken from a study of CD8 T cells in ankylosing spondylitis. Study conclusions and caveats: A motif of under ten highly homologous TCR beta variants was seen as apparently characteristic of ankylosing spondylitis blood.

The trim removed 3 bases at V and 5 bases at J, leaving 5 bases unmatched. This CDR3 has 13 residues. Looked up from germline, CDR1 is DFQATT and CDR2 is SNEGSKA (reference sequence). Each CDR3 protein gets one entry after TCRdb re-called the 5' RACE reads with MiXCR. Among hundreds of thousands of distinct CDR3 sequences listed, 12% were seen once. The sample was blood, either unsorted or a sorted T cell fraction (not recorded which). This chain links TRBV20-1 with TRBJ2-7; 9 nucleotides agree with TRBD2. The receptor's source is a male donor with ankylosing spondylitis. The CDR3 sequence is CSASPAGGHEQYF. The CDR3 DNA is TGCAGTGCTAGCCCCGCGGGAGGGCACGAGCAGTACTTC.